The present T cell receptor beta chain was sequenced within a study of CD8 T cells in ankylosing spondylitis. In regard to this clonotype: Its antigen is still unknown.

By quantitative 5'-RACE with molecular barcodes, the TCR beta libraries were made. TCRdb fed the 5' RACE reads into MiXCR, producing one record per CDR3 protein. The repertoire holds over 400,000 distinct CDR3 sequences, with roughly a quarter as singletons. Trimming removed 3 bases from V and 1 base from J, with 9 bases in between. Germline V gene sequence: CDR1 LGHDT, CDR2 YNNKEL (reference sequence). This CDR3 is 14 amino acids long. The study, taken as a whole, reports: In ankylosing spondylitis patients, matched synovial fluid reportedly showed significant enrichment of disease-linked clones. Blood from ankylosing spondylitis patients appeared to carry a characteristic eight-variant TCR beta motif.

The genes are TRBV3-1 and TRBJ2-5, with no clear D. This TCR came from a male donor with ankylosing spondylitis. Material for sequencing was blood, either unsorted or a sorted T cell fraction (not recorded which). The CDR3 loop is CASSHRGGQETQYF. CDR3 DNA: TGTGCCAGCAGCCACCGCGGTGGCCAAGAGACCCAGTACTTC.